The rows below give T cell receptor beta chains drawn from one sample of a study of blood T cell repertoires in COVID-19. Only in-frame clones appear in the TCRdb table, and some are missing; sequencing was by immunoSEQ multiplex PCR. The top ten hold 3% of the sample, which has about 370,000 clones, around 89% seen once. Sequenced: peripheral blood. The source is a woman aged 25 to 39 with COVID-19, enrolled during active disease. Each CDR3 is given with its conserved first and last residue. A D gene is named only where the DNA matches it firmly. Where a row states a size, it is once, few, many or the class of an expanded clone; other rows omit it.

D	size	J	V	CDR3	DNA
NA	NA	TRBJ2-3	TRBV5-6	CASSARPEDTQYF	TGTGCCAGCAGCGCCCGTCCCGAGGATACGCAGTATTTT
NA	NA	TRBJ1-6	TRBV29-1	CSVSGFGSNSPLHF	TGCAGCGTGAGCGGGTTTGGGTCGAATTCACCCCTCCACTTT
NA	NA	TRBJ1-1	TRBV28	CASTTPVDNEAFF	TGTGCCAGCACCACCCCCGTAGACAACGAAGCTTTCTTT
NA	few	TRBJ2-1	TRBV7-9	CASSLGGEEQFF	TGTGCCAGCAGCTTAGGCGGGGAAGAGCAGTTCTTC
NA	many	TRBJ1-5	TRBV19	CATQEGGNQPQHF	TGTGCCACACAAGAGGGAGGCAATCAGCCCCAGCATTTT
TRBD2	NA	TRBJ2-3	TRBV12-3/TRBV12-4	CASSSGGEDTQYF	TGTGCCAGTTCTTCCGGGGGGGAAGATACGCAGTATTTT
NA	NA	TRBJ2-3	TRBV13	CASSLVPAATDTQYF	TGTGCCAGCAGCTTAGTTCCAGCGGCCACAGATACGCAGTATTTT
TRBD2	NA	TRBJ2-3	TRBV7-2	CASLAGGHGTDTQYF	TGTGCCAGCTTAGCGGGAGGGCACGGCACAGATACGCAGTATTTT
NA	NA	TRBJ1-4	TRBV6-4	CASSENHGGNEKLFF	TGTGCCAGCAGTGAAAACCACGGGGGGAATGAAAAACTGTTTTTT
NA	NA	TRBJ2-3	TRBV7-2	CASSLSSGTDTQYF	TGTGCCAGCAGCTTATCTAGCGGCACAGATACGCAGTATTTT
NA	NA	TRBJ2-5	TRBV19	CASSRSGAGETQYF	TGTGCCAGTAGTAGGTCAGGGGCAGGGGAGACCCAGTACTTC
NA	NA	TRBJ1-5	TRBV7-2	CASSLALRDSQPQHF	TGTGCCAGCAGCTTAGCGCTCAGGGACTCTCAGCCCCAGCATTTT
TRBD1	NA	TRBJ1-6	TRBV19	CASSRGTARSNNSPLHF	TGTGCCAGTAGTCGGGGGACAGCCCGATCGAATAATTCACCCCTCCACTTT
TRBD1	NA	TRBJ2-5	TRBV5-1	CASSVGQGETQYF	TGCGCCAGCAGCGTGGGACAGGGAGAGACCCAGTACTTC
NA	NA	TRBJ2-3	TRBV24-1	CATSAGGRADTQYF	TGTGCCACCAGTGCTGGGGGCCGTGCAGATACGCAGTATTTT
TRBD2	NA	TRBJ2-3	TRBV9	CASSPPGGGAAPDTQYF	TGTGCCAGCAGCCCCCCCGGCGGGGGGGCTGCGCCAGATACGCAGTATTTT
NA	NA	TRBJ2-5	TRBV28	CASSLHRTSQETQYF	TGTGCCAGCAGTTTACACAGGACCAGCCAAGAGACCCAGTACTTC
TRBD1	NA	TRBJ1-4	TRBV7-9	CASSTRQGPNEKLFF	TGTGCCAGCAGCACACGACAGGGACCGAATGAAAAACTGTTTTTT
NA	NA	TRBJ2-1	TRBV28	CASSLLVAGREQFF	TGTGCCAGCAGTTTATTGGTGGCGGGTAGGGAGCAGTTCTTC
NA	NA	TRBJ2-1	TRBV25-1	CASKAGPGYNEQFF	TGTGCCAGCAAAGCGGGTCCGGGGTACAATGAGCAGTTCTTC
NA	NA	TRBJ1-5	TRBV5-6	CASSFAGYNQPQHF	TGTGCCAGCAGCTTTGCCGGTTACAATCAGCCCCAGCATTTT
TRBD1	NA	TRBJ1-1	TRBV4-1	CASSRAQGTEAFF	TGCGCCAGCAGCCGTGCACAGGGGACTGAAGCTTTCTTT
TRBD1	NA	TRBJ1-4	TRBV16	CASSRPTGGDEKLFF	TGTGCCAGCAGCCGCCCGACAGGGGGCGACGAAAAACTGTTTTTT
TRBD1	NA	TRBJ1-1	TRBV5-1	CASSYQGAFGEAFF	TGCGCCAGCAGCTACCAGGGGGCTTTTGGTGAAGCTTTCTTT
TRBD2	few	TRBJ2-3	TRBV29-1	CSSRRTSGTFTDTQYF	TGCAGCTCCCGTCGGACTAGCGGAACTTTCACAGATACGCAGTATTTT
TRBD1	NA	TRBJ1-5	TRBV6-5	CASKRDREGNQPQHF	TGTGCCAGCAAAAGGGACAGGGAAGGCAATCAGCCCCAGCATTTT
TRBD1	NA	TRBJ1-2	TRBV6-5	CASSLTGGRTYGYTF	TGTGCCAGCAGTCTCACAGGGGGTCGGACCTATGGCTACACCTTC
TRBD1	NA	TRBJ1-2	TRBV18	CASSLGSGTVSNYGYTF	TGTGCCAGCTCACTAGGGTCCGGGACAGTTTCCAACTATGGCTACACCTTC
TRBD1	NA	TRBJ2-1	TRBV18	CASSPDGQGDYNEQFF	TGTGCCAGCTCACCAGATGGACAGGGGGACTACAATGAGCAGTTCTTC
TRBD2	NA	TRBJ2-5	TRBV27	CASSLGNGRLETQYF	TGTGCCAGCAGTTTAGGCAACGGGAGGTTAGAGACCCAGTACTTC
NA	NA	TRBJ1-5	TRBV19	CASSIFRGGNQPQHF	TGTGCCAGTAGTATATTTAGGGGCGGCAATCAGCCCCAGCATTTT
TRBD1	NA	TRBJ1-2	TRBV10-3	CAISEGFTGVGYTF	TGTGCCATCAGTGAGGGATTCACAGGGGTTGGCTACACCTTC
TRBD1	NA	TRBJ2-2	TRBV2	CANSLYRDSTGELFF	TGTGCCAACAGCCTATACAGGGACAGCACCGGGGAGCTGTTTTTT
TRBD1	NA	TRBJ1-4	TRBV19	CASSGQGLFNEKLFF	TGTGCCAGTAGTGGACAGGGGTTATTTAATGAAAAACTGTTTTTT
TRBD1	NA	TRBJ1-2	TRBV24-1	CATSDQGGDYGYTF	TGTGCCACCAGTGACCAAGGGGGCGACTATGGCTACACCTTC
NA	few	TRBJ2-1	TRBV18	CASSPRALSSYNEQFF	TGTGCCAGCTCACCACGAGCCTTAAGCTCCTACAATGAGCAGTTCTTC
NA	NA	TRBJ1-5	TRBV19	CATSTTGKTGIGWPQHF	TGTGCCACTTCGACCACCGGGAAGACGGGGATAGGATGGCCCCAGCATTTT
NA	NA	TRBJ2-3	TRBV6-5	CASLAQGDTQYF	TGTGCCAGCCTGGCCCAGGGCGATACGCAGTATTTT
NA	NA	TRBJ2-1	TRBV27	CASSLSRGGTNNEQFF	TGTGCCAGCAGTTTATCGAGGGGTGGGACAAACAATGAGCAGTTCTTC
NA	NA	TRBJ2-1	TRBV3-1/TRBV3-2	CASSHRRNQLGQFF	TGTGCCAGCAGCCACCGGCGGAATCAACTGGGGCAGTTCTTC
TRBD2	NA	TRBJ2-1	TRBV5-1	CASSLAGTSVSNEQFF	TGCGCCAGCAGCTTGGCCGGGACTAGCGTGTCCAATGAGCAGTTCTTC
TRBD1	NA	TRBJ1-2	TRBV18	CASSPGRGQGIYGYTF	TGTGCCAGCTCACCGGGGAGGGGACAGGGAATATATGGCTACACCTTC
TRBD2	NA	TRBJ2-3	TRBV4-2	CASSQLAGGEADTQYF	TGTGCCAGCAGCCAACTAGCGGGGGGAGAGGCAGATACGCAGTATTTT
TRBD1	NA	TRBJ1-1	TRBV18	CASSPSTGMTEAFF	TGTGCCAGCTCACCGTCGACAGGGATGACTGAAGCTTTCTTT
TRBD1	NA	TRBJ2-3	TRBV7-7	CASSVGTGGTDTQYF	TGTGCTAGCAGCGTCGGGACAGGAGGCACAGATACGCAGTATTTT
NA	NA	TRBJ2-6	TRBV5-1	CASSLEPGGPLGANVLTF	TGCGCCAGCAGCTTGGAACCAGGAGGGCCCCTGGGGGCCAACGTCCTGACTTTC
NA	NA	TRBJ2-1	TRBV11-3	CASSRLAGIYNEQFF	TGTGCCAGCAGCCGTCTCGCGGGAATCTACAATGAGCAGTTCTTC